This TCR beta chain was recovered during a study of T cells in Graves' hyperthyroidism and ophthalmopathy. Between the trimmed V and J ends, which lost 2 bases and 2 bases, there was a span of 9 bases. The CDR3 is 15 residues long. Amplification targeted TCR beta CDR3 regions from RNA transcripts. The HTBI set primed first-round TCR CDR3 RT-PCR. TCRdb processed the multiplex PCR reads anew with MiXCR; each CDR3 protein has one entry. This table has 700,000 or so distinct CDR3 sequences, over 15% appearing once. The sample holds a few counts of this clonotype. Sequenced: blood. V gene TRBV12-3 or TRBV12-4 combines with J gene TRBJ2-2; D is uncertain. This TCR came from a young man with Graves' hyperthyroidism. The CDR3 DNA reads TGTGCCAGCAGTTTACGGCTAGAAAACACCGGGGAGCTGTTTTTT. Protein: CASSLRLENTGELFF.